A selection of T cell receptor beta chains follows, all from one sample in a study of regulatory T cells in long-lasting Graves disease. MiXCR, applied by TCRdb to the multiplex PCR reads, yields one record per CDR3 protein. The sample comprises more than 300,000 distinct CDR3 sequences, roughly 15% of which are singletons, and 22% rests with the top ten. Sequencing used peripheral blood mononuclear cells (PBMCs), obtained at new diagnosis, from a patient treated with antithyroid drugs. The receptors come from a female donor with Graves disease. The CDR3 runs from the conserved cysteine through the conserved F or W. The D gene is left open where the match is weak. Rows give clone size only sometimes, using once, few, many, or a class for an expanded clone.

size: many; D: TRBD1; V: TRBV5-1; J: TRBJ1-1; CDR3: CASSLEDRFEAFF; DNA: TGCGCCAGCAGCTTGGAGGACAGGTTTGAAGCTTTCTTT
size: once; D: TRBD2; V: TRBV29-1; J: TRBJ2-1; CDR3: CSVEDGVLPSGRLVNEQFF; DNA: TGCAGCGTTGAAGATGGGGTATTGCCTAGCGGGAGACTGGTGAATGAGCAGTTCTTC
size: many; D: .; V: TRBV15; J: TRBJ2-1; CDR3: CATTSKGSGGEMRNEQFF; DNA: TGTGCCACCACCTCAAAAGGTTCAGGGGGGGAAATGAGGAATGAGCAGTTCTTC
size: many; D: .; V: TRBV28; J: TRBJ1-5; CDR3: CASSEIGGQPSLSNQPQHF; DNA: TGTGCCAGCAGCGAGATAGGAGGGCAGCCATCTTTGAGCAATCAGCCCCAGCATTTT
size: many; D: .; V: TRBV6-1; J: TRBJ2-4; CDR3: CASTQNGGWNIQYF; DNA: TGTGCCAGCACCCAAAATGGAGGGTGGAACATTCAGTACTTC
size: .; D: TRBD1; V: TRBV27; J: TRBJ2-3; CDR3: CASSQPGQIYTDTQYF; DNA: TGTGCCAGCAGTCAACCGGGACAGATATACACAGATACGCAGTATTTT
size: many; D: TRBD1; V: TRBV20-1; J: TRBJ1-1; CDR3: CSARPIEGAGTEAFF; DNA: TGCAGTGCTAGACCCATCGAGGGGGCTGGGACTGAAGCTTTCTTT
size: many; D: .; V: TRBV5-1; J: TRBJ1-3; CDR3: CASSWRGSGNTIYF; DNA: TGCGCCAGCAGCTGGCGGGGCTCTGGAAACACCATATATTTT
size: many; D: TRBD1; V: TRBV28; J: TRBJ1-6; CDR3: CASSSVTGDSNSPLHF; DNA: TGTGCCAGCAGTTCCGTCACAGGGGACTCGAATTCACCCCTCCACTTT
size: many; D: TRBD1; V: TRBV7-9; J: TRBJ2-1; CDR3: CASSPWGGQGGTYNEQFF; DNA: TGTGCCAGCAGCCCCTGGGGAGGACAGGGGGGCACCTACAATGAGCAGTTCTTC
size: many; D: .; V: TRBV30; J: TRBJ2-7; CDR3: CAWSFFVGSYEQYF; DNA: TGTGCCTGGAGTTTTTTCGTGGGCTCCTACGAGCAGTACTTC
size: many; D: TRBD2; V: TRBV20-1; J: TRBJ2-1; CDR3: CSAPRFSGRTYNEQFF; DNA: TGCAGTGCTCCTCGATTTAGCGGGAGAACCTACAATGAGCAGTTCTTC
size: many; D: TRBD1; V: TRBV19; J: TRBJ1-5; CDR3: CASRTPSRGTQHF; DNA: TGTGCCAGTAGAACACCGTCCAGGGGGACCCAGCATTTT
size: many; D: TRBD1; V: TRBV7-6; J: TRBJ2-7; CDR3: CASSQLPGTASSLDPNEQYF; DNA: TGTGCCAGCAGCCAACTCCCCGGGACAGCGTCATCGTTGGACCCCAACGAGCAGTACTTC
size: .; D: .; V: TRBV7-2; J: TRBJ2-5; CDR3: CASSQVQRETQYF; DNA: TGCGCCAGCAGCCAAGTTCAGCGGGAGACCCAGTACTTC
size: .; D: TRBD1; V: TRBV18; J: TRBJ2-3; CDR3: CASSPPGQGTTDTQYF; DNA: TGTGCCAGCTCACCACCGGGACAGGGAACGACAGATACGCAGTATTTT
size: many; D: TRBD1; V: TRBV6-5; J: TRBJ2-3; CDR3: CASSSQGGQGKFTDTQYF; DNA: TGTGCCAGCAGTTCACAAGGAGGACAGGGTAAATTCACAGATACGCAGTATTTT
size: .; D: .; V: TRBV7-2; J: TRBJ1-5; CDR3: CASSARTGNNQPQHF; DNA: TGTGCCAGCAGCGCCCGGACGGGAAACAATCAGCCCCAGCATTTT
size: many; D: .; V: TRBV12-5; J: TRBJ1-5; CDR3: CASGLVVDRPSNQPQHF; DNA: TGTGCTAGTGGTTTGGTAGTCGACAGACCCTCCAATCAGCCCCAGCATTTT
size: few; D: .; V: TRBV19; J: TRBJ2-2; CDR3: CASSIDLGYNTGELFF; DNA: TGTGCCAGTAGTATAGATTTAGGTTACAACACCGGGGAGCTGTTTTTT
size: many; D: TRBD2; V: TRBV3-1; J: TRBJ2-7; CDR3: CASSQEGLASPEQYF; DNA: TGTGCCAGCAGCCAAGAGGGACTAGCGTCCCCCGAGCAGTACTTC
size: many; D: .; V: TRBV11-1; J: TRBJ2-3; CDR3: CASRGGNGQKVGDTQYF; DNA: TGTGCCAGCAGGGGGGGGAATGGACAGAAGGTAGGAGATACGCAGTATTTT